The clone carrying this T cell receptor (beta chain) came up a few times. The data are from a study of T cells in Graves' hyperthyroidism and ophthalmopathy. The CDR3 totals 12 residues. Germline CDR1 is MNHNS and CDR2 is SASEGT. Trimming at V came to 4 bases and at J to 10 bases, leaving 4 bases not matched to a gene. There were TCR beta CDR3 regions amplified from RNA transcripts. HTBI primers were employed in a first-round RT-PCR of the TCR CDR3. TCRdb re-called the multiplex PCR reads with MiXCR, one entry per CDR3 protein. The table has some 560,000 distinct CDR3 sequences, around 13% seen once. The source material was blood. The TCR comes from a middle-aged woman with Graves' hyperthyroidism. The chain couples TRBV6-1 to TRBJ2-1; 7 positions agree with TRBD1. DNA for the CDR3: TGTGCCAGCAGTGGACAGGGCCGGGAGCAGTTCTTC. Its protein product is CASSGQGREQFF.